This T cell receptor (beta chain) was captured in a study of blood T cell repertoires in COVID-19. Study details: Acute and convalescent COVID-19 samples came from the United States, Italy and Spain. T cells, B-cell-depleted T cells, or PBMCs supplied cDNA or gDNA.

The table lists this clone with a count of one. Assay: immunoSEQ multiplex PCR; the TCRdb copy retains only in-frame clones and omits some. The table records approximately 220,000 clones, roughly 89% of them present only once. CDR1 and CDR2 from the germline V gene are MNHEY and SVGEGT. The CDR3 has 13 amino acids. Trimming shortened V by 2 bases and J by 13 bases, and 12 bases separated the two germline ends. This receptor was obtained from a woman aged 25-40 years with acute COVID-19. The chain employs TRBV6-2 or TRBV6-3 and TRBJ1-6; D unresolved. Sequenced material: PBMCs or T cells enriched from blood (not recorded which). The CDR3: CASSYETPTPLHF. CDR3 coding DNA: TGTGCCAGCAGTTACGAGACACCGACCCCCCTCCACTTT.